This T cell receptor beta chain was observed in a study of technical replicates of blood from a handful of donors. The J segment lost 0 bases and the V segment lost 1 base, leaving 2 bases of the junction unmatched. The CDR3 sequence is 15 residues long. Germline lookup yields CDR1 LNHDA and CDR2 SQIVND (reference sequence). Profiled with immunoSEQ multiplex PCR; TCRdb holds only in-frame clones, not every one. The table records approximately 75,000 clones, around 97% of them present only once. V and J are TRBV19 and TRBJ2-7, with 8 bases lining up with TRBD1. The sequenced sample consisted of T cells isolated from PBMCs. The origin of this receptor is a human donor in good health. CDR3 protein: CASSIGGQASYEQYF. The CDR3 DNA follows: TGTGCCAGTAGTATAGGGGGACAGGCCTCCTACGAGCAGTACTTC.